The next 23 T cell receptor beta chains were all read from a single sample in a study of blood T cells in healthy people across ages. Alongside a J-beta primer mix, a sample-barcoded 5' primer served in a second PCR lasting about 7 to 11 cycles. TCRdb recomputed calls from the 5' RACE reads with MiXCR, one row per CDR3 protein. The table records about 280,000 distinct CDR3 sequences, about 25% of them present only once. The sample taken for sequencing was blood. The receptor source for this set is a woman in her 70s in good health.

This clonotype was detected only a few times. The chain is built from TRBV29-1 and TRBJ1-2, with D perhaps matching TRBD1 (5 bases). Trimming shortened V by 4 bases and J by 8 bases, and 14 bases separated the two germline ends. The length of the CDR3 is 12 residues. Germline CDR1 and CDR2: SQVTM and ANQGSEA. CDR3 coding DNA: TGCAGCGTTGGCAGGGCCTCTGAGGGCTACACCTTC. Amino acid sequence: CSVGRASEGYTF.

This chain uses TRBV9 with TRBJ1-2; a possible D gene is TRBD1 (6 bases). Germline lookup yields CDR1 SGDLS and CDR2 YYNGEE. This CDR3 is built from 13 residues. Trimming stripped 5 bases from V and 4 bases from J, with 12 bases between. CDR3 bases: TGTGCCAGCAGTAGTTACAGGGCCTATGGCTACACCTTC. Translating gives CASSSYRAYGYTF.

The chain employs TRBV7-2 and TRBJ2-3; 8 bases line up with TRBD1. The CDR3 has 15 residues. With V trimmed by 4 bases and J by 8 bases, 11 bases remained unmatched. Germline V gene sequence: CDR1 SGHTA, CDR2 FQGNSA. Here the CDR3 DNA reads TGTGCCAGCAGCTCCCCCACAGGGGGTCTTGGTACGCAGTATTTT. Its translation is CASSSPTGGLGTQYF.

The V gene is TRBV6-1, the J gene TRBJ2-1; D gene unclear. The V end was cut by 9 bases, the J end by 4 bases, with 22 bases between. CDR1 is MNHNS and CDR2 is SASEGT in the germline V gene. CDR3 length equals 16 residues. For the CDR3, the DNA is TGTGCCAGTTCAGGAAACCTCCAAGGCTCTTACAATGAGCAGTTCTTC. Protein: CASSGNLQGSYNEQFF.

DNA of the CDR3: TGTGCCAGCAGCTTAGCGGGACAGGGTGGGGCCAACGTCCTGACTTTC. This encodes CASSLAGQGGANVLTF. The chain is built from TRBV7-9 and TRBJ2-6, with 9 bases that match TRBD1. V lost 0 bases, J lost 3 bases, and 0 bases stayed unmatched. The CDR3 contains 16 residues. Germline CDR1 and CDR2: SEHNR and FQNEAQ (reference sequence).

This chain joins TRBV4-1 and TRBJ2-7, with TRBD2 identical over 12 bases. V was pared by 4 bases and J by 4 bases, with 8 bases of the junction left unmatched. From germline, CDR1 is MGHRA and CDR2 YSYEKL. The CDR3 has 16 residues. The DNA of the CDR3 is TGCGCCAGCAGCCCATTGACGACTAGCGGGAGTTACGAGCAGTACTTC. This translates into CASSPLTTSGSYEQYF.

Turning to this clonotype: One end of the junction varies from germline; a read error may be responsible. V gene TRBV2 combines with J gene TRBJ2-3; D is undetermined. Germline loops: CDR1 SNHLY, CDR2 FYNNEI. CDR3 length: 13 residues. This CDR3 reads CAIQGPPADTQYF. The CDR3 DNA reads as TGTGCCATCCAAGGACCCCCCGCAGATACACAGTATTTT.

A note on this clonotype: The junction and the germline gene differ at one end; a read error may be behind it. V and J are TRBV11-2 and TRBJ2-4; TRBD2 matches at 14 bases. The germline V gene has CDR1 SGHAT and CDR2 FQNNGV. This CDR3 comprises 17 residues. CDR3 residues: CACSLVGLAGDKNIQYF. Here the CDR3 DNA reads TGTGCCTGCAGCTTAGTGGGACTAGCGGGAGATAAAAACATTCAGTACTTC.

The chain carries TRBV5-1 and TRBJ2-5; 14 bases align to TRBD2. Germline CDR1 SGHRS, CDR2 YFSETQ. The CDR3 sequence is 17 residues long. V gave up 0 bases and J gave up 3 bases; unmatched junction bases: 4. The CDR3 spells CASSLGGTSGSEETQYF. The CDR3 nucleotides are TGCGCCAGCAGCTTGGGTGGGACTAGCGGGAGTGAAGAGACCCAGTACTTC.

The chain joins TRBV5-1 to TRBJ2-5; 13 nucleotides line up with TRBD2. The better agreement between TRBJ2-1 and the DNA end casts doubt on the J call. The CDR3 totals 16 residues. Germline V CDR1 and CDR2: SGHRS, YFSETQ. CDR3 DNA: TGCGCCAGCAGCGGACGGACTAGCGGGAGTCGAAATGAGCAGTTCTTC. Translated: CASSGRTSGSRNEQFF.

The chain carries TRBV28 and TRBJ2-3, with TRBD2 identical over 12 bases. The CDR3 length is 15 residues. The J segment lost 4 bases and the V segment lost 8 bases, leaving 7 bases of the junction unmatched. CDR1 is MDHEN and CDR2 is SYDVKM in the germline V gene. The CDR3 DNA follows: TGTGCCAGCCGCCGACTAGCGGGAGTCGCAGATACGCAGTATTTT. Translation gives CASRRLAGVADTQYF. Full variable domain (outside the CDR3, taken from reference TRBV28 and TRBJ2-3): DVKVTQSSRYLVKRTGEKVFLECVQDMDHENMFWYRQDPGLGLRLIYFSYDVKMKEKGDIPEGYSVSREKKERFSLILESASTNQTSMYLCASRRLAGVADTQYFGPGTRLTVL.

This clonotype was detected a few times. The chain has TRBV4-1 and TRBJ1-4; 7 bases are a match to TRBD1. With V trimmed by 0 bases and J by 7 bases, 8 bases remained unmatched. The CDR3 spans 16 residues. Germline V gene sequence: CDR1 MGHRA, CDR2 YSYEKL. The chain's CDR3 is CASSQDRVNRGEKLFF. CDR3 bases: TGCGCCAGCAGCCAAGATCGCGTCAACAGGGGTGAAAAACTGTTTTTT.

This clonotype has a handful of counts. The V call is TRBV28, the J call TRBJ1-2; D gene uncertain. From germline, CDR1 is MDHEN and CDR2 SYDVKM. The CDR3 contains 12 residues. V was cut by 10 bases and J by 6 bases, with 15 bases left in between. CDR3 region: CANYRTTDGYTF. CDR3 sequence (DNA): TGTGCCAACTACCGGACGACGGATGGCTACACCTTC.

V usage is TRBV6-1 and J usage is TRBJ2-2; D gene unclear. V lost 1 base and J 4 bases, leaving 10 bases between the germline ends. Germline V gene sequence: CDR1 MNHNS, CDR2 SASEGT. CDR3 length equals 15 residues. This CDR3 is CASSEGVGRTGELFF. The CDR3 DNA sequence: TGTGCCAGCAGTGAAGGTGTAGGACGCACCGGGGAGCTGTTTTTT.

The chain has TRBV18 and TRBJ2-5; D not certain. Germline CDR1 KGHSH, CDR2 LQKENI. V shed 5 bases and J shed 3 bases, with 10 bases lying between them. The CDR3 spans 13 residues. The CDR3 sequence is CASSTRPEETQYF. CDR3 in DNA: TGTGCCAGCTCAACCCGACCGGAAGAGACCCAGTACTTC. The full variable domain, rest sourced from reference TRBV18 and TRBJ2-5, is NAGVMQNPRHLVRRRGQEARLRCSPMKGHSHVYWYRQLPEEGLKFMVYLQKENIIDESGMPKERFSAEFPKEGPSILRIQQVVRGDSAAYFCASSTRPEETQYFGPGTRLLVL.

This chain joins TRBV5-6 and TRBJ2-1, with 7 positions matching TRBD1. Germline values: CDR1 SGHDT, CDR2 YYEEEE. The V gene end was trimmed by 4 bases and the J gene end by 6 bases; junction bases not matched to a gene: 4. The CDR3 is 13 residues long. The CDR3 sequence is CASSIGTVNEQFF. CDR3 sequence (DNA): TGTGCCAGCAGCATCGGGACAGTCAATGAGCAGTTCTTC.

The rearrangement joins TRBV6-2 or TRBV6-3 to TRBJ2-2, with D tentatively TRBD1 (6 bases). The CDR3 is made up of 18 amino acids. From germline, CDR1 is MNHEY and CDR2 SVGEGT. V lost 0 bases, J lost 2 bases, and 16 bases lay in between. The CDR3 spells CASSYSTSSGENTGELFF. CDR3 DNA sequence: TGTGCCAGCAGTTACTCAACATCGTCAGGGGAAAACACCGGGGAGCTGTTTTTT.

The chain recombines TRBV28 with TRBJ2-5, with 10 bases identical to TRBD1. Germline CDR1 and CDR2: MDHEN and SYDVKM. CDR3 length equals 15 residues. V was pared by 4 bases and J by 11 bases, with 13 bases of the junction left unmatched. CDR3 protein: CASSSFRDRGNEQYF. DNA of the CDR3: TGTGCCAGCAGTTCCTTCCGGGACAGGGGAAATGAGCAGTACTTC.

This chain links TRBV9 with TRBJ2-6; the D call may be TRBD1 or TRBD2 (5 bases each). CDR3 length equals 15 residues. Germline-derived CDR1 and CDR2 are SGDLS and YYNGEE. V dropped 0 bases and J dropped 4 bases, with 8 bases sitting between them. CDR3 residues: CASSVGGFGANVLTF. CDR3 coding DNA: TGTGCCAGCAGCGTAGGGGGGTTCGGGGCCAACGTCCTGACTTTC. The whole variable domain, remainder taken from reference TRBV9 and TRBJ2-6, is DSGVTQTPKHLITATGQRVTLRCSPRSGDLSVYWYQQSLDQGLQFLIQYYNGEERAKGNILERFSAQQFPDLHSELNLSSLELGDSALYFCASSVGGFGANVLTFGAGSRLTVL.

The rearrangement links TRBV12-3 or TRBV12-4 to TRBJ2-5; the D gene is possibly TRBD2 (6 bases). The assigned J gene may be wrong: the sequence end matches TRBJ2-1 better. The CDR3 has 12 residues. The CDR3 region has the DNA TGTGCCAGCAGTCCCCCAGCGGGTGAGCAGTTCTTC. Encoded protein: CASSPPAGEQFF.

This clonotype was picked up a small number of times. The CDR3 sequence is CSARAQSASQTTYEQYF. CDR3 DNA sequence: TGCAGTGCTAGAGCTCAGTCGGCTAGCCAAACAACCTACGAGCAGTACTTC. The rearrangement uses TRBV20-1 and TRBJ2-5; possible D gene TRBD2, 5 bases. Near its end, the DNA agrees better with TRBJ2-7, so the J call may be wrong. Germline V gene sequence: CDR1 DFQATT, CDR2 SNEGSKA (reference sequence). There are 17 residues in the CDR3.

In this sample, this clonotype turned up many times. The chain combines TRBV28 with TRBJ2-1, with D possibly being TRBD1 (5 bases). Per germline, CDR1 MDHEN and CDR2 SYDVKM. This CDR3 comprises 15 residues. V was pared by 2 bases and J by 7 bases, with 15 bases between. The CDR3 nucleotides are TGTGCCAGCAGTTTAAAGGGGTATGAAAGGAATGAGCAGTTCTTC. Translating it yields CASSLKGYERNEQFF.

Here the CDR3 reads CASSSSGEPQETQYF. The CDR3, as DNA: TGTGCCAGCAGCTCGTCAGGAGAACCCCAAGAGACCCAGTACTTC. This sequence joins TRBV13 and TRBJ2-1; D remains unclear. The end of the DNA fits TRBJ2-5 better, so the J call may be wrong. Germline V CDR1 and CDR2: PRHDT, FYEKMQ (reference sequence). CDR3 length equals 15 residues.